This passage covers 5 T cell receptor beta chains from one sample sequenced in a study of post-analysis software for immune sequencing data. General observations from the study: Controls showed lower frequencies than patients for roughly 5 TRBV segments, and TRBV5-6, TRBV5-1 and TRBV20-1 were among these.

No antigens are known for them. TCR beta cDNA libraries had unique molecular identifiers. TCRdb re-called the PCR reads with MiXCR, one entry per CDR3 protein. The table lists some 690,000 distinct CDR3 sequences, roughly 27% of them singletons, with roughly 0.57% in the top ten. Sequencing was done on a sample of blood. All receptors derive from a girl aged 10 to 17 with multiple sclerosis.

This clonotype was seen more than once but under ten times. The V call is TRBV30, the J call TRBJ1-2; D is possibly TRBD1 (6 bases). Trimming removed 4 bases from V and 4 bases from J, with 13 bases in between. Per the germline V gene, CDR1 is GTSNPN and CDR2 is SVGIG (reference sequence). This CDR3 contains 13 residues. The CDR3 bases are TGTGCCTGGAAAGACAGGCACACCTATGGCTACACCTTC. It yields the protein CAWKDRHTYGYTF. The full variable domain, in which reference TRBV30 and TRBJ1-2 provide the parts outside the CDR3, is SQTIHQWPATLVQPVGSPLSLECTVEGTSNPNLYWYRQAAGRGLQLLFYSVGIGQISSEVPQNLSASRPQDRQFILSSKKLLLSDSGFYLCAWKDRHTYGYTFGSGTRLTVV.

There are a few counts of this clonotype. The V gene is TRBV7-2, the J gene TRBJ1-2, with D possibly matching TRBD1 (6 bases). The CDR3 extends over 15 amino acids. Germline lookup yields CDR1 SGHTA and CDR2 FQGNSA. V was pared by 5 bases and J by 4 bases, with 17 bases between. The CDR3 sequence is CASSPDPGVGYGYTF. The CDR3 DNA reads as TGTGCCAGCAGCCCAGATCCAGGGGTTGGCTATGGCTACACCTTC.

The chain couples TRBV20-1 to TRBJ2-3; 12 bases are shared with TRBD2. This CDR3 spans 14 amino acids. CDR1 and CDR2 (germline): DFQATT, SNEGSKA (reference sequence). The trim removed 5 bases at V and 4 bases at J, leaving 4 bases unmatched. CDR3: CSAPLAGGPDTQYF. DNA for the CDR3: TGCAGTGCTCCCCTAGCGGGGGGGCCAGATACGCAGTATTTT.

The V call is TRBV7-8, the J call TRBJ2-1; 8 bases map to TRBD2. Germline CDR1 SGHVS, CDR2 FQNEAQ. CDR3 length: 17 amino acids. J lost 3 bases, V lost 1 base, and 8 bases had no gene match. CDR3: CASSLGGGRYLYNEQFF. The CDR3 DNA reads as TGTGCCAGCAGCTTAGGGGGCGGGAGGTACCTCTACAATGAGCAGTTCTTC.

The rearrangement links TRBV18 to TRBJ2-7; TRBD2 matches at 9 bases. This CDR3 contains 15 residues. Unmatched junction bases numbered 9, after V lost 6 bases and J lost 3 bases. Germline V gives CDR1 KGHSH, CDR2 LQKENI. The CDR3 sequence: CASSVAGEASYEQYF. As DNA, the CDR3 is TGTGCCAGCTCCGTAGCGGGAGAGGCAAGCTACGAGCAGTACTTC.